This passage covers 23 T cell receptor beta chains from one sample sequenced in a study of blood T cell repertoires in COVID-19. Clones were read by immunoSEQ multiplex PCR, and TCRdb kept only the in-frame ones, dropping some. This table has about 100,000 clones, 70% to 80% appearing once. Sequenced: peripheral blood. The receptor set was obtained from a woman in her sixties or seventies with acute or convalescent COVID-19.

The V call is TRBV4-3, the J call TRBJ2-1, with TRBD1 identical over 9 bases. Germline V lookup: CDR1 LGHNA, CDR2 YSLEER. The junction had 9 bases not matched to a gene; V was cut back by 4 bases and J by 8 bases. The CDR3 covers 15 residues. In DNA form, the CDR3 reads TGCGCCAGCAGCCGCGAGGACAGGGGTACAGATGAGCAGTTCTTC. Translation: CASSREDRGTDEQFF.

This sequence joins TRBV27 and TRBJ1-1; D unresolved. With 4 bases removed from V and 1 base from J, the gap between germline ends came to 7 bases. Germline V gives CDR1 MNHEY, CDR2 SMNVEV (reference sequence). The length of the CDR3 is 13 residues. The CDR3 loop reads CASSYTENTEAFF. DNA for the CDR3: TGTGCCAGCAGTTATACAGAGAACACTGAAGCTTTCTTT.

The chain combines TRBV4-1 with TRBJ2-2, with D possibly matching TRBD2 (7 bases). The V gene's germline CDR1 is MGHRA and CDR2 YSYEKL. The CDR3 spans 15 residues. V was shortened by 11 bases and J by 4 bases, with 20 bases between the two germline ends. The CDR3 DNA reads as TGCGCCCCCCGAGGAGGGGGGGCCAGCACCGGGGAGCTGTTTTTT. Protein sequence: CAPRGGGASTGELFF.

This chain uses TRBV2 with TRBJ2-7; 7 bases fit TRBD1. Per the germline V gene, CDR1 is SNHLY and CDR2 is FYNNEI. CDR3 length equals 12 residues. Trimming removed 7 bases from V and 3 bases from J; junction bases left unmatched: 3. As DNA, the CDR3 is TGTGCCAGCACGGGACAGCGCTACGAGCAGTACTTC. Encoded protein: CASTGQRYEQYF.

The CDR3 is CASSSEIYTEAFF. The CDR3, as DNA: TGTGCCAGCAGCTCGGAGATATACACTGAAGCTTTCTTT. This chain joins TRBV12-3 or TRBV12-4 and TRBJ1-1; D is ambiguous. The CDR3 spans 13 residues. The germline V and J ends were trimmed by 6 bases and 3 bases, with 11 bases remaining between them.

V and J are TRBV11-2 and TRBJ2-7; TRBD1 agrees at 9 bases. The V gene's germline CDR1 is SGHAT and CDR2 FQNNGV. The CDR3 contains 16 residues. With V trimmed by 3 bases and J by 5 bases, 11 bases remained unmatched. The CDR3 DNA reads TGTGCCAGCAGCTTCACAGGGGGCGTATCGTACCACGAGCAGTACGTC. The encoded protein is CASSFTGGVSYHEQYV.

This chain joins TRBV5-6 and TRBJ2-7; the D gene is possibly TRBD2 (6 bases). The CDR3 is made up of 18 amino acids. Germline V gives CDR1 SGHDT, CDR2 YYEEEE. V lost 4 bases to trimming and J lost 2 bases, with 25 bases between them. CDR3 sequence: CASSRRDSPNPLTYEQYV. The DNA for the CDR3 is TGTGCCAGCAGCCGGCGGGACTCCCCAAATCCCCTGACCTACGAGCAGTACGTC.

The V gene is TRBV30, the J gene TRBJ1-1; 7 nucleotides align to TRBD1. Trimming at V came to 2 bases and at J to 4 bases, leaving 22 bases not matched to a gene. Germline values: CDR1 GTSNPN, CDR2 SVGIG (reference sequence). CDR3 length equals 19 residues. CDR3 residues: CAWSFNRVLDRTTITEAFF. In DNA form, the CDR3 reads TGTGCCTGGAGTTTCAATCGAGTTCTGGACAGGACAACGATCACTGAAGCTTTCTTT. Full variable domain (remainder filled in from reference TRBV30 and TRBJ1-1): SQTIHQWPATLVQPVGSPLSLECTVEGTSNPNLYWYRQAAGRGLQLLFYSVGIGQISSEVPQNLSASRPQDRQFILSSKKLLLSDSGFYLCAWSFNRVLDRTTITEAFFGQGTRLTVV.

The chain employs TRBV30 and TRBJ2-5; 10 bases are a match to TRBD1. V was pared by 5 bases and J by 5 bases, with 2 bases of the junction left unmatched. Germline CDR1 is GTSNPN and CDR2 is SVGIG (reference sequence). This CDR3 contains 12 residues. The CDR3 is CAWGDRGETQYF. Here the CDR3 DNA reads TGTGCCTGGGGGGACAGGGGTGAGACCCAGTACTTC.

The chain is built from TRBV27 and TRBJ2-2, with 11 bases matching TRBD2. There are 15 residues in the CDR3. Germline CDR1 is MNHEY and CDR2 is SMNVEV (reference sequence). With V trimmed by 5 bases and J by 6 bases, 5 bases remained unmatched. The CDR3 DNA follows: TGTGCCAGCAGTCTTAGCGGGGGGGCGGCCGGGGAGCTGTTTTTT. It translates to CASSLSGGAAGELFF.

The chain has TRBV30 and TRBJ1-3; the match to TRBD1 covers 8 bases. From germline, CDR1 is GTSNPN and CDR2 SVGIG (reference sequence). The CDR3 is 13 residues long. V gave up 7 bases and J gave up 2 bases; unmatched junction bases: 4. CDR3 DNA: TGTGCCTACGGACAGGGACCTGGAAACACCATATATTTT. Its translation is CAYGQGPGNTIYF.

The chain combines TRBV4-1 with TRBJ1-5; tentative D call: TRBD1 (5 bases). The CDR3 is 15 amino acids. V was pared by 3 bases and J by 4 bases, with 13 bases between. Germline values: CDR1 MGHRA, CDR2 YSYEKL. CDR3 residues: CASSHDTGENQPQHF. For the CDR3, the DNA is TGCGCCAGCAGCCATGATACAGGAGAGAATCAGCCCCAGCATTTT.

The chain employs TRBV10-2 and TRBJ2-7; 12 bases are a match to TRBD2. The CDR3 is 15 residues long. V was clipped by 10 bases and J by 5 bases; unmatched bases: 12. The germline V gene encodes CDR1 WSHSY and CDR2 SAAADI. CDR3 nucleotide sequence: TGCGCCACCCGACTAGCGGGGGCTCTCACCCACGAGCAGTACTTC. The encoded protein is CATRLAGALTHEQYF.

This chain links TRBV30 with TRBJ2-5, with 8 bases lining up with TRBD2. The CDR3 runs 13 residues. Per germline, CDR1 GTSNPN and CDR2 SVGIG (reference sequence). J gave up 5 bases and V 3 bases, and 5 bases lay outside the gene matches. The DNA for the CDR3 is TGTGCCTGGAGAGGGCGGGGGGTGGAGACCCAGTACTTC. Residues: CAWRGRGVETQYF.

In its sample, this clone was seen once. The genes are TRBV10-3 and TRBJ2-2, with 8 bases matching TRBD1. The germline V gene has CDR1 ENHRY and CDR2 SYGVKD. With 5 bases clipped from V and 8 bases from J, the junction kept 7 bases outside the gene matches. CDR3 length: 14 residues. In nucleotides, the CDR3 is TGTGCCATCAGTAATGCAGGGGGCAGGGGGGAGCTGTTTTTT. This translates into CAISNAGGRGELFF.

This clone was counted once. The chain combines TRBV28 with TRBJ1-5, with D possibly TRBD1 on 6 matching bases. This CDR3 contains 13 residues. Trimming removed 11 bases at V and 3 bases at J, with 14 bases between. Germline-derived CDR1 and CDR2 are MDHEN and SYDVKM. The CDR3, as DNA: TGTGCCGCCAAAACAGGGCCCAATCAGCCCCAGCATTTT. Its protein product is CAAKTGPNQPQHF.

This clone was counted a single time. The V call is TRBV5-1, the J call TRBJ2-4, with 10 bases that match TRBD2. Germline CDR1 SGHRS, CDR2 YFSETQ. Trimming at V came to 1 base and at J to 5 bases, leaving 3 bases not matched to a gene. This CDR3 region has 15 residues. DNA of the CDR3: TGCGCCAGCAGCTTGAGTCTAGCGGGGGAAAACATTCAGTACTTC. It is translated as CASSLSLAGENIQYF.

The rearrangement uses TRBV7-9 and TRBJ1-1; possible D gene TRBD1, 6 bases. This CDR3 region has 14 residues. Trimming removed 5 bases from V and 6 bases from J, with 16 bases in between. In germline, CDR1 is SEHNR, CDR2 FQNEAQ (reference sequence). CDR3 amino acids: CASSPEARGAEAFF. The CDR3 nucleotides read TGTGCCAGCAGCCCGGAAGCCAGGGGAGCTGAAGCTTTCTTT.

The V and J genes are TRBV4-3 and TRBJ2-5; 8 nucleotides agree with TRBD2. V shed 3 bases, J shed 1 base, and the junction held 4 bases outside the gene matches. Germline V gene sequence: CDR1 LGHNA, CDR2 YSLEER. This CDR3 spans 15 amino acids. In nucleotides, the CDR3 is TGCGCCAGCAGCCACAGCGGGGGCCCCCAAGAGACCCAGTACTTC. It is translated as CASSHSGGPQETQYF.

The chain links TRBV12-3 or TRBV12-4 to TRBJ1-1; 7 bases fit TRBD1. CDR3 length: 12 residues. V dropped 3 bases and J dropped 8; count of bases not matched to a gene: 3. The chain's CDR3 is CASSFRDREAFF. The CDR3 DNA reads as TGTGCCAGCAGTTTTAGGGACAGAGAAGCTTTCTTT.

The chain joins TRBV10-3 to TRBJ2-6, with 7 nucleotides matching TRBD1. Trimming cost V 7 bases and J 3 bases; bases outside gene matches: 6. The CDR3 extends over 15 amino acids. CDR1 is ENHRY, CDR2 SYGVKD, per germline. The CDR3 here is CAITQGVDGANVLTF. The CDR3 DNA is TGTGCCATCACGCAGGGGGTAGATGGGGCCAACGTCCTGACTTTC.

This chain links TRBV19 with TRBJ2-1; 13 bases match TRBD2. The junction had 5 bases not matched to a gene; V was cut back by 6 bases and J by 6 bases. CDR1 and CDR2 from the germline V gene are LNHDA and SQIVND (reference sequence). CDR3 length: 15 residues. The CDR3 protein is CASRPTSGGANEQFF. As DNA, the CDR3 is TGTGCCAGTAGACCAACTAGCGGGGGGGCCAATGAGCAGTTCTTC.

This clone has only a few counts. The identical CDR3 is also encoded by other nucleotide sequences in the sample. The rearrangement joins TRBV30 to TRBJ1-5; TRBD1 matches at 7 bases. This CDR3 is built from 13 residues. V dropped 3 bases and J dropped 4; count of bases not matched to a gene: 3. Germline V gives CDR1 GTSNPN, CDR2 SVGIG (reference sequence). The CDR3, as DNA: TGTGCCTGGAGCGGGGACAGTAATCAGCCCCAGCATTTT. This codes for CAWSGDSNQPQHF.